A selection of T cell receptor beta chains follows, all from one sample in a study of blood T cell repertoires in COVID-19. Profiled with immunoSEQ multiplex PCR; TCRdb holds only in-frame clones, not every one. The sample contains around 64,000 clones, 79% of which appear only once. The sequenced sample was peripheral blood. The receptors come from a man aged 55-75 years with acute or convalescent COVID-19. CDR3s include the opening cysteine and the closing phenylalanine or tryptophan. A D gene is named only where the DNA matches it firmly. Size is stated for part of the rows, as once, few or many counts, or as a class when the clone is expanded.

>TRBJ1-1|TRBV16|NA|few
CASSQSGQIMNTEAFF
TGTGCCAGCAGCCAATCGGGACAAATCATGAACACTGAAGCTTTCTTT
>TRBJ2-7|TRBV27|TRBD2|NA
CASSLGRDSGSSYEQYF
TGTGCCAGCAGTTTAGGGAGGGATAGCGGGAGCTCCTACGAGCAGTACTTC
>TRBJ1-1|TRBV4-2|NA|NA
CASSPQGDTEAFF
TGTGCCAGCAGCCCACAAGGGGACACTGAAGCTTTCTTT
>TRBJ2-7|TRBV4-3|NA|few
CASSQGIDRSTYEQYF
TGCGCCAGCAGCCAAGGAATCGACAGGAGTACCTACGAGCAGTACTTC
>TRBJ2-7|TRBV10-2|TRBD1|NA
CASRSGTGYEQYF
TGCGCCAGCAGATCCGGGACAGGGTACGAGCAGTACTTC
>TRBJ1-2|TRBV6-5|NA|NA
CASSLDSYGYTF
TGTGCCAGCTCATTGGACAGCTATGGCTACACCTTC
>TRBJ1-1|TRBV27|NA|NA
CASSLVGRRTEAFF
TGTGCCAGCAGTTTAGTAGGCAGGCGTACTGAAGCTTTCTTT
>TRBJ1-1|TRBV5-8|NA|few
CASNYPGLRNTEAFF
TGTGCCAGCAACTACCCGGGTCTCCGTAACACTGAAGCTTTCTTT
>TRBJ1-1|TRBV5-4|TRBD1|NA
CASSYGTGGRTEAFF
TGTGCCAGCAGCTATGGGACAGGGGGGAGGACTGAAGCTTTCTTT
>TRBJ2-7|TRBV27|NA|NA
CASTPSGAGTYEQYF
TGTGCCAGCACTCCCTCAGGGGCAGGGACCTACGAGCAGTACTTC
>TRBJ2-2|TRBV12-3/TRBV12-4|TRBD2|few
CASRSTSAGELFF
TGTGCCAGCAGGTCGACTAGCGCCGGGGAGCTGTTTTTT
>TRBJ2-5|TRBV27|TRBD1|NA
CASSPRGPLETQYF
TGTGCCAGCAGTCCCAGGGGGCCCCTAGAGACCCAGTACTTC
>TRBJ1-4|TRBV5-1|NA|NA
CASSLAQNEKLFF
TGCGCCAGCAGCTTGGCCCAAAATGAAAAACTGTTTTTT
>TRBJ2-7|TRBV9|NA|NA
CASSPEGDSYEQYF
TGTGCCAGCAGCCCCGAGGGGGACTCCTACGAGCAGTACTTC
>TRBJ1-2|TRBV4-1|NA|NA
CASSQSNSGPNFPGYGYTF
TGCGCCAGCAGCCAATCGAACAGCGGGCCTAACTTTCCGGGTTATGGCTACACCTTC
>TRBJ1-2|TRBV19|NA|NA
CASSHLSTGRAGYTF
TGTGCCAGTAGTCACCTCTCGACCGGCAGGGCTGGCTACACCTTC
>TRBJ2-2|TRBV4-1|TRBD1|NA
CASIENLKGAFDWFTGELFF
TGCGCCAGCATAGAAAACCTAAAGGGGGCGTTCGATTGGTTCACCGGGGAGCTGTTTTTT
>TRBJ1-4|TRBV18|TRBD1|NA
CASSPGTGDEKLFF
TGTGCCAGCTCACCCGGGACAGGGGACGAAAAACTGTTTTTT
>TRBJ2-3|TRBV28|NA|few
CASSSRQTLTDTQYF
TGTGCCAGCAGTTCCCGACAGACCTTAACAGATACGCAGTATTTT
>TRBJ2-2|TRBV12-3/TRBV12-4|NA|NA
CASSLVRTGELFF
TGTGCCAGCAGTTTAGTCAGGACCGGGGAGCTGTTTTTT
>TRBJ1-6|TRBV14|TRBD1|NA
CASRTGIEGSPLHF
TGTGCCAGTCGGACAGGGATAGAGGGTTCACCCCTCCACTTT
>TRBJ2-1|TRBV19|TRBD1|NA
CASSKGTGGSYNEQFF
TGTGCCAGTAGTAAAGGGACAGGGGGGTCCTACAATGAGCAGTTCTTC
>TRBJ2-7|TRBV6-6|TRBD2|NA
CASSYSTSGNTYEQYF
TGTGCCAGCAGTTACTCGACTAGCGGCAACACCTACGAGCAGTACTTC
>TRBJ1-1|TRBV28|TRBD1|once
CASHPGGGAKVEAFF
TGTGCCAGCCACCCGGGAGGGGGCGCAAAGGTTGAAGCTTTCTTT
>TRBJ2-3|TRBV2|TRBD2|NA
CASSLRASGRALNTQYF
TGTGCCAGCAGTCTTCGCGCTAGCGGGAGGGCCCTCAATACGCAGTATTTT
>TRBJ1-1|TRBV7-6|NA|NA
CASSFQQGSTEAFF
TGTGCCAGCAGCTTCCAACAGGGATCCACTGAAGCTTTCTTT